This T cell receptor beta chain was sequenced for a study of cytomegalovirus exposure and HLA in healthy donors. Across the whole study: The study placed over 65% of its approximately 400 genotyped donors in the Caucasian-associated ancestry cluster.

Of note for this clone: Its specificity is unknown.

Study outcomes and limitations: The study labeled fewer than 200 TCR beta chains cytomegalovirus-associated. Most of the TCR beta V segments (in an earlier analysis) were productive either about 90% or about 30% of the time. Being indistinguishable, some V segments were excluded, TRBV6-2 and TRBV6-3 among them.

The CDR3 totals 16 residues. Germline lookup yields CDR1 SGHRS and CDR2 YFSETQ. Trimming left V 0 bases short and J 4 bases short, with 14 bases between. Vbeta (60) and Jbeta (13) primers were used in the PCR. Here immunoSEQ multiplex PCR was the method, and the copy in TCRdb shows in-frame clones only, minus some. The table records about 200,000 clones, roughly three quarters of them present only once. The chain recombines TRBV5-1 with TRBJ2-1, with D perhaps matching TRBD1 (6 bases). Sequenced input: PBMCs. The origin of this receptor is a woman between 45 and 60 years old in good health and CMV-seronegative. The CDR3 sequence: CASSLAGTRQYNEQFF. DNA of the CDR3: TGCGCCAGCAGCTTGGCCGGGACAAGGCAGTACAATGAGCAGTTCTTC.